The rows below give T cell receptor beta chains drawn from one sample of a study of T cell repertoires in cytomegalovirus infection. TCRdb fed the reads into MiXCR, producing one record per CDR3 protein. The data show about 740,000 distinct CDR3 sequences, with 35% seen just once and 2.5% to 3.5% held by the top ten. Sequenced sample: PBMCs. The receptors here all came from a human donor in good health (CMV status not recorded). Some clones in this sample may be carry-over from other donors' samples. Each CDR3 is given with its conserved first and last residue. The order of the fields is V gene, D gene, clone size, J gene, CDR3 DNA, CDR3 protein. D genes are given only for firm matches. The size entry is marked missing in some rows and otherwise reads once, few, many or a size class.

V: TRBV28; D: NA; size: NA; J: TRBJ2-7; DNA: TGTGCCAGCTCAACCGGGCCCGGGAGTGGCGAGCAGTACTTC; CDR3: CASSTGPGSGEQYF
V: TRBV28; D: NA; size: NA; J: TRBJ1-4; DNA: TGTGCCAGCAGCCCGACCGGAGGCCCGCCCAGTGGGGAAAAACTGTTTTTT; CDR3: CASSPTGGPPSGEKLFF
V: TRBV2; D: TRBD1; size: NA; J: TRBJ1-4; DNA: TGTGCCAGCAGTTCCTCACCGAAACCGGGACAGGGAGGGGAAAAACTGTTTTTT; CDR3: CASSSSPKPGQGGEKLFF
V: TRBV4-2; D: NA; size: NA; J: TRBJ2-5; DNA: TGTGCCAGCAGCCAAGATCAGAAAGAGACCCAGTACTTC; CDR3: CASSQDQKETQYF
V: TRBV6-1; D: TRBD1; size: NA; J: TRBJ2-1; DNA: TGTGCCAGCAGTTACAACATCAGGGGGCGGTCCGGGGATGAGCAGTTCTTC; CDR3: CASSYNIRGRSGDEQFF
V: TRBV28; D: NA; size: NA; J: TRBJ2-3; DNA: TGTGCCAGCAGTTGGGACTCCTCGGGGGATACGCAGTATTTT; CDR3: CASSWDSSGDTQYF
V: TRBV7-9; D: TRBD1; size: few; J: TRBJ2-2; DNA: TGTGCCAGCAGCCTGACCGGGACAGGGGCACGGAGGGGGACCGGGGAGCTGTTTTTT; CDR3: CASSLTGTGARRGTGELFF
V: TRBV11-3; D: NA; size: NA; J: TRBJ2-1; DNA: TGTGCCAGCAGCACCTCACAGGTGGACAATGAGCAGTTCTTC; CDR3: CASSTSQVDNEQFF
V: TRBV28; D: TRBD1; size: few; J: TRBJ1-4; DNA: TGTGCCAGCAGGGGTCAGACAGGGAATAATGAAAAACTGTTTTTT; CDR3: CASRGQTGNNEKLFF
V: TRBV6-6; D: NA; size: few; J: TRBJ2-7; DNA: TGTGCCAGCAGTAACAGCTTCGAGGGAGTAAACGAGCAGTACTTC; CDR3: CASSNSFEGVNEQYF
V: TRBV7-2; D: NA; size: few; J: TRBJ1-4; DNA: TGTGCCAGCAGCTTACCGGTCGAGGACATGGGGGAAAAACTGTTTTTT; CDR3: CASSLPVEDMGEKLFF
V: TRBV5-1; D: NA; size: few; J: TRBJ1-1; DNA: TGCGCCAGCAGCTTTGAGGTTGGAACCACTGAAGCTTTCTTT; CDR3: CASSFEVGTTEAFF
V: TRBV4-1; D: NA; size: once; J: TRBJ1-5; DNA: TGTGCCAGCAGCCAAGCTCGGGGGGCTGAGCAGCCCCAGCATTTT; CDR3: CASSQARGAEQPQHF
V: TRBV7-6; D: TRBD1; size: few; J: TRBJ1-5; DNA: TGTGCCAGCAGCTTACAACCTCCACAGGGGAATGGGCAGCCCCAGCATTTT; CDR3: CASSLQPPQGNGQPQHF
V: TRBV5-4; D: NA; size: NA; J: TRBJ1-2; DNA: TGTGCCAGCAGCTTGGAGACAGCACTTGGCTACACCTTC; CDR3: CASSLETALGYTF
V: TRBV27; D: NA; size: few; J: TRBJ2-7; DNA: TGTGCCAGCAGTTTATCTAGGGGCCTCGAGCAGTACTTC; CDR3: CASSLSRGLEQYF
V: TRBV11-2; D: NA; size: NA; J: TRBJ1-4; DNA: TGTGCCAGCAGCTTAGTTTCGGGAAAACTGTTTTTT; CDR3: CASSLVSGKLFF
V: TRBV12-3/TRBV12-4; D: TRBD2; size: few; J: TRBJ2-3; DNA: TGTGCCAGCGGTAGCGGGGGGCGTTATAGCACAGATACGCAGTATTTT; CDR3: CASGSGGRYSTDTQYF
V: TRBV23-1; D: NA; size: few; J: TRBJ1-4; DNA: TGCGCCAGCAGTCAATCAGATCAAGGGGTTGAAAAACTGTTTTTT; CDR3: CASSQSDQGVEKLFF
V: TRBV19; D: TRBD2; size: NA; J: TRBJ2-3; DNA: TGTGCCAGTATTATGGGAGGGGGCACAGATACGCAGTATTTT; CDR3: CASIMGGGTDTQYF
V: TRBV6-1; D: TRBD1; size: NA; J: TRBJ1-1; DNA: TGTGCCAGCATCAATGGGAGGGGGCGGAAGACTGAAGCTTTCTTT; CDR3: CASINGRGRKTEAFF
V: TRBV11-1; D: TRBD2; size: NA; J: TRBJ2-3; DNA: TGTGCCAGCAGCCAGAGACTAGCGGGGGGCCGCGGTACAGATACGCAGTATTTT; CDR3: CASSQRLAGGRGTDTQYF
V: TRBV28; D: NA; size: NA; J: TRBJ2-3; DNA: TGTGCCAGAAGTTCCCCGGGACTCCGTGAGAGAGATACGCAGTATTTT; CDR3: CARSSPGLRERDTQYF
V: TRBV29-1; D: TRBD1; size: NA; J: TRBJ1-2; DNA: TGCAGCGTCCTGACAGGGGAGGGTGGCTACACCTTC; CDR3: CSVLTGEGGYTF
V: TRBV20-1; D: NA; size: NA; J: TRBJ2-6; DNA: TGCAGTGCTAGAGATCTCGGGGCAGGGGCCGCCTCTGGGGCCAACGTCCTGACTTTC; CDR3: CSARDLGAGAASGANVLTF
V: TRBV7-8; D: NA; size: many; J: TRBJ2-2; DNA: TGTGCCAGCAGCTTAAGGACTAAAGCCGGGGAGCTGTTTTTT; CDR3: CASSLRTKAGELFF
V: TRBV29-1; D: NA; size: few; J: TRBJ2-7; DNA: TGCAGCGTTGGTGAAGGGGCCTACGAGCAGTACTTC; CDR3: CSVGEGAYEQYF
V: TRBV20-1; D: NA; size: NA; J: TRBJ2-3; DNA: TGCAGTGCTAGAGAAATGGTGCCAGCCAAGCAGTATTTT; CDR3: CSAREMVPAKQYF
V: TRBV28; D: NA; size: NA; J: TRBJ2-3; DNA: TGTTCCAGCACCCAACCGGATCTAGATACGCAGTATTTT; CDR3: CSSTQPDLDTQYF
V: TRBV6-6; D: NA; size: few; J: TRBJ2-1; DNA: TGTGCCAGCATGGGGAATATTTACAATGAGCAGTTCTTC; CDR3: CASMGNIYNEQFF
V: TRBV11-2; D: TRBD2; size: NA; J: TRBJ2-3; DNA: TGTGCCAGCAGCCCCCGTAGCGGGAGCACAGATACGCAGTATTTT; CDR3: CASSPRSGSTDTQYF
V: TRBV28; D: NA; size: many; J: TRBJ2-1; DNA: TGTGCCAGCAGTCCCCCCCCCGCAGGGGGGCTTTACAATGAGCAGTTCTTC; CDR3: CASSPPPAGGLYNEQFF
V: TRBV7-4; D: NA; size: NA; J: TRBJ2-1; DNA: TGTGCCAGCAGCTTAGACAAGTCGGGACGCAATGAGCAGTTCTTC; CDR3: CASSLDKSGRNEQFF
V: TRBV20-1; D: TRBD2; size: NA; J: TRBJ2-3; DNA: TGCAGTGCTAGAGATATAAGCGGGGGCCCAGATACGCAGTATTTT; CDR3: CSARDISGGPDTQYF
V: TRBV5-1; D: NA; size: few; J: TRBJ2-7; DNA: TGCGCCAGCAGCTCGGGGCGACAGGGAGGTCTGTTAGACGAGCAGTACTTC; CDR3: CASSSGRQGGLLDEQYF
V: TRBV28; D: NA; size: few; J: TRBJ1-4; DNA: TGTGCCAGCAGCCATTCACAGGGAAGAGAAGAAAAACTGTTTTTT; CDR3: CASSHSQGREEKLFF
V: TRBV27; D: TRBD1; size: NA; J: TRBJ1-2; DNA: TGTGCCAGCAGTTTTCGGCAGGGGGCCATACCTAACTATGGCTACACCTTC; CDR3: CASSFRQGAIPNYGYTF
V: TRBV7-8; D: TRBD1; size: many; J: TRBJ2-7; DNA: TGTGCCAGCAGCCCTAAACCGGGGACAGGGACCTACGAGCAGTACTTC; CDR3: CASSPKPGTGTYEQYF
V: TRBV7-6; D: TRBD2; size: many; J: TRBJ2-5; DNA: TGTGCCAGCAGCTTAGAGTATCCTAGCGGGGAGCAAGAGACCCAGTACTTC; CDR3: CASSLEYPSGEQETQYF
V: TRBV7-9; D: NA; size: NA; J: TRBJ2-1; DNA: TGTGCCAGCAGTGGCGTCGGGGGAGAGGAGCAGTTCTTC; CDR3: CASSGVGGEEQFF
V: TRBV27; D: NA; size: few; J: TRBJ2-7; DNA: TGTGCCAGCAAGGGCGGGACATACACCTACGAGCAGTACTTC; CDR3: CASKGGTYTYEQYF
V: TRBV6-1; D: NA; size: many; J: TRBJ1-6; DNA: TGTGCCAGCAGTCGGGACGGAAATAATTCACCCCTCCACTTT; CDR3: CASSRDGNNSPLHF
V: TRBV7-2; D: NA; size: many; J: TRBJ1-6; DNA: TGTGCCAGCAGCCCGGTTGGAGGTCCGACAAGAACCCTCCACTTT; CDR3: CASSPVGGPTRTLHF
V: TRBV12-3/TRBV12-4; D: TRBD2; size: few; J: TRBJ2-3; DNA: TGTGCCAGCCTACCTAGCGGGCGGAGAGATACGCAGTATTTT; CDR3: CASLPSGRRDTQYF
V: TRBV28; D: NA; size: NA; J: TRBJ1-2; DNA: TGTGCCAGCAGTTTTGGGGGCAGGTTCTATGGCTACACCTTC; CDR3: CASSFGGRFYGYTF
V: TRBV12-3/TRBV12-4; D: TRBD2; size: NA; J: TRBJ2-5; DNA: TGTGCCAGCAGCCCGGGAGGGACCCAGTACTTC; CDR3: CASSPGGTQYF
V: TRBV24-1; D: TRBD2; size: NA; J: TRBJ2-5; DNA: TGTGCCACCAGTTATCCGGCAGCGGGGGGGCAAGAGACCCAGTACTTC; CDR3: CATSYPAAGGQETQYF
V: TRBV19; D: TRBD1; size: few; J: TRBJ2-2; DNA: TGTGCCAGCAGACAGGGACCGAACACCGGGGAGCTGTTTTTT; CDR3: CASRQGPNTGELFF
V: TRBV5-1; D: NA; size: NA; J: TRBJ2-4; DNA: TGCGCCAGCAGCTTATCGGACACAAAGGGAAACATTCAGTACTTC; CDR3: CASSLSDTKGNIQYF
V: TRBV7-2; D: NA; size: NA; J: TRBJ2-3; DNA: TGTGCCAGCAGCTTGGGGCGGAACACAGATACGCAGTATTTT; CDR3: CASSLGRNTDTQYF
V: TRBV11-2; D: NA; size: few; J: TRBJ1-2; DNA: TGTGCCAGCAGCAAGGGGGTGACGGATGGCTACACCTTC; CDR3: CASSKGVTDGYTF
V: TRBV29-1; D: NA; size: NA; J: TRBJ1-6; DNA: TGCAGCGTTTCCAATCAGGCGAATTCACCCCTCCACTTT; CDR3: CSVSNQANSPLHF
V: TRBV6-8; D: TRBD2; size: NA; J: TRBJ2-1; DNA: TGTGCCAGCAGTTACGTTGCGGGGGGGCGGGTGCGGAATGAGCAGTTCTTC; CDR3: CASSYVAGGRVRNEQFF
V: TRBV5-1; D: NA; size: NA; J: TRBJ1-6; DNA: TGCGCCAGCAGCTACGACAGCAGGAATTCACCCCTCCACTTT; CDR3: CASSYDSRNSPLHF